This paragraph reports one TCR beta chain. Trimming removed 5 bases from V and 4 bases from J; junction bases left unmatched: 6. The length of the CDR3 is 14 residues. CDR1 is SGHTS and CDR2 is YDEGEE in the germline V gene. Here immunoSEQ multiplex PCR was the method, and the copy in TCRdb shows in-frame clones only, minus some. The profile shows under 95,000 clones, around 90% of them singletons. This sample was included in a study of blood T cell repertoires in COVID-19. About the research overall: The origin of the acute and convalescent COVID-19 samples was the United States, Italy and Spain.

The sequencing sample was made of peripheral blood. The chain employs TRBV5-8 and TRBJ1-3; TRBD1 aligns across 7 bases. The source is a woman of 80 years or more with acute or convalescent COVID-19. For the CDR3, the DNA is TGTGCCAGCAGGGTACAGGGGCCCGGAAACACCATATATTTT. Amino acids: CASRVQGPGNTIYF.